This note documents a single T cell receptor beta chain sequence. The data were taken from a study of blood T cell repertoires in COVID-19. About the research overall: Researchers got acute and convalescent COVID-19 samples from the United States, Italy and Spain. From T cells, B-cell-depleted T cells, or PBMCs came the material, which was cDNA or gDNA.

Original methodology: Reference gene primer amplification gave nucleated cell count estimates. Some clones are missing from TCRdb's copy, which holds only in-frame ones; the method was immunoSEQ multiplex PCR. V, J and clone size are those of that table, while D and trimming were read from the DNA. Of 200,000 to 250,000 clones listed, roughly 80% were seen once; the top ten hold approximately 8.4%. The CDR3 contains 17 residues. Trimming took 1 base from V and 8 from J; bases not matched to a gene: 8. In germline, CDR1 is SGHKS, CDR2 YYEKEE (reference sequence). Sequenced sample: peripheral blood. The chain recombines TRBV5-5 with TRBJ1-6; 11 bases match TRBD1. This TCR came from a woman older than 75 with COVID-19, enrolled during active disease. The CDR3 protein is CASSLTYGTGGYSPLHF. In nucleotides, the CDR3 is TGTGCCAGCAGCTTGACATACGGGACAGGGGGTTATTCACCCCTCCACTTT.